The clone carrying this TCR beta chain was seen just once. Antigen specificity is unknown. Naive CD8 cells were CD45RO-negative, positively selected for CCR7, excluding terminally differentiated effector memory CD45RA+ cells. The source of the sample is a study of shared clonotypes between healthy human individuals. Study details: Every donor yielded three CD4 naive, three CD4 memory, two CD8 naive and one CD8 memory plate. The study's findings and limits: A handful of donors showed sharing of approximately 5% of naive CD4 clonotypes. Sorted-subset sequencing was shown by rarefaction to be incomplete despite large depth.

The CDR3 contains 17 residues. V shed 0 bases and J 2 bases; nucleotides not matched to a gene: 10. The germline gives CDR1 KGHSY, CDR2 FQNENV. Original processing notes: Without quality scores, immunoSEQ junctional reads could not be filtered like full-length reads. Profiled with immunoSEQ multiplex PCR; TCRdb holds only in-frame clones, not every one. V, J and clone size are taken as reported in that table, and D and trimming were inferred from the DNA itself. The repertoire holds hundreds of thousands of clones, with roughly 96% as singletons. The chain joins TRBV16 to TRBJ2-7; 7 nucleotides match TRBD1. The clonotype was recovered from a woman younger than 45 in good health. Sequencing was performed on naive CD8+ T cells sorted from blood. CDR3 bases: TGTGCCAGCAGCCAATCAATTTGGGACAGCCTAACCTACGAGCAGTACTTC. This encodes CASSQSIWDSLTYEQYF.